This TCR beta chain was obtained from a study of blood T cell repertoires in COVID-19 (dated by TCRdb to 2018 to 2021). With regard to the full study: The collaborator samples originated in the United States, Italy and Spain and spanned the acute and convalescent phases of COVID-19. Deeply sampled blood TCRbeta repertoires from subjects exposed to, actively infected with, or recovered from COVID-19 were included in the dataset. The samples were drawn from two sources: the first 160 participants of the ongoing ImmuneRACE study, and 1,000 to 1,500 subjects contributed by 6 global collaborators. The prospective study material was composed of cDNA or gDNA derived from T cells, B-cell-depleted T cells, or PBMCs. Where available, HLA class I and class II types were obtained from metadata supplied by the sample provider rather than from assay-based typing. The sample metadata nearly always contained a de-identified subject ID, COVID-19 status, age in years and sex. The repertoires were made available in a free public database intended to serve as a resource for research on the immune response to SARS-CoV-2.

The immunoSEQ Assay, a bias-controlled multiplex PCR, was used to amplify TCRbeta CDR3 regions from genomic DNA. As for the original processing: Within the assay, amplification of reference gene primers was used to estimate how many nucleated cells each sample contained. To quantify the absolute abundance of each unique TCRbeta CDR3 rearrangement, sequence reads were collapsed and filtered. For each sample, productive Simpson clonality was calculated as the square root of Simpson's diversity index over productive rearrangements. TCRdb took over this immuneACCESS table, retaining in-frame rearrangements with V and J assigned. Such tables are incomplete; in checked studies, under half of the missing clones stem from an unresolved V gene, and the remainder is unexplained. For V, J and clone size, that table is used; D and trimming come from the DNA. This sample holds roughly 80,000 clones; 75% to 85% were observed only once. The ten largest clones capture 27% of the sample.

A remark on this clone: The clone's antigen remains unknown. No base quality information exists; no much larger clone differs at one position.

Collaborating institutions collected whole blood in K2EDTA tubes following their own protocols. For TCRbeta analysis, collaborator samples were shipped as frozen whole blood, as isolated PBMCs, or as DNA extracted from either sample type. CDR1 is given as WNHNN and CDR2 as SYGVQD, both from the germline V gene (reference sequence). The CDR3 has 15 amino acids, counting the end cysteine and phenylalanine. Just CDR3 DNA is preserved here, 45 bases in frame from base 1. V sheds 0 bases and J sheds 4 bases, leaving 12 bases between their ends. What the authors observed across the whole study: The amount of clinical and demographic metadata varied by source and participant and was provided uncurated.

Sequencing was done on a sample of peripheral blood. This clonotype was sampled from a human donor in a cohort sampled during active COVID-19. The chain couples TRBV10-1 to TRBJ1-1, with TRBD1 perhaps the D gene, on 6 matching bases. The CDR3 amino acid sequence is: CASSESPTGFTEAFF. In nucleotides, the sequence is TGCGCCAGCAGTGAGTCCCCCACAGGGTTCACTGAAGCTTTCTTT.